This entry lists 14 T cell receptor beta chains sequenced from one sample in a study of T-cell memory formation after mild COVID-19. TCRdb passed the 5' RACE reads through MiXCR, listing each CDR3 protein once. The data contain under 650,000 distinct CDR3 sequences, roughly 18% of them singletons. Sequenced input: PBMCs or a T cell subset sorted from them (not recorded which). These receptors were taken from an adult woman who had mild COVID-19 (a few samples of this study predate the infection). Cell type and time point are not known.

This clonotype has only a few counts. The chain carries TRBV12-3 or TRBV12-4 and TRBJ1-2, with TRBD1 as a possible D gene (6 bases). The CDR3 contains 14 residues. V shed 7 bases and J shed 6 bases, with 18 bases lying between them. CDR3 in amino acids: CASILWGPLDGYTF. The CDR3 region has the DNA TGTGCCAGCATCCTATGGGGGCCCCTGGATGGCTACACCTTC.

The chain couples TRBV27 to TRBJ2-7, with 8 positions matching TRBD2. Losses at the gene ends were 0 bases for V and 2 bases for J; bases not matched to a gene: 3. In germline, CDR1 is MNHEY, CDR2 SMNVEV (reference sequence). The length of the CDR3 is 15 residues. CDR3 region: CASSLSLADTYEQYF. The CDR3 coding sequence is TGTGCCAGCAGTTTATCACTAGCGGATACCTACGAGCAGTACTTC.

This clonotype was seen a single time. The V gene is TRBV20-1, the J gene TRBJ1-1; no clear D gene. V was shortened by 8 bases and J by 5 bases, with 12 bases between the two germline ends. From germline, CDR1 is DFQATT and CDR2 SNEGSKA (reference sequence). This CDR3 contains 11 residues. CDR3 in DNA: TGCAGTACCGCGGAAGTTACTGAAGCTTTCTTT. Amino acids: CSTAEVTEAFF.

The J gene is TRBJ1-3, the V gene TRBV9, with unresolved D. Trimming removed 0 bases at V and 0 bases at J, with 7 bases between. The germline V gene has CDR1 SGDLS and CDR2 YYNGEE. The CDR3 is made up of 15 amino acids. CDR3 DNA: TGTGCCAGCAGCGTAGGAATGAGCTCTGGAAACACCATATATTTT. Protein: CASSVGMSSGNTIYF.

This chain uses TRBV9 with TRBJ2-7; 9 bases are a match to TRBD2. Germline CDR1 and CDR2: SGDLS and YYNGEE. The J segment lost 6 bases and the V segment lost 0 bases, leaving 10 bases of the junction unmatched. The CDR3 runs 16 residues. CDR3 protein: CASSVELAGPPSEQYF. Written as DNA, the CDR3 is TGTGCCAGCAGCGTAGAGCTAGCGGGACCCCCTTCCGAGCAGTACTTC.

This clonotype has more than one count but fewer than ten. The rearrangement uses TRBV4-3 and TRBJ2-7, with 14 bases matching TRBD2. V dropped 3 bases and J dropped 0; count of bases not matched to a gene: 7. The germline CDR1 and CDR2 sequences are LGHNA and YSLEER. The CDR3 is made up of 18 amino acids. CDR3 amino acids: CASSQGLAGASFSYEQYF. DNA of the CDR3: TGCGCCAGCAGCCAGGGACTAGCGGGAGCCAGTTTCTCCTACGAGCAGTACTTC.

This clonotype was seen a handful of times. This chain links TRBV3-1 with TRBJ1-2; 8 bases are shared with TRBD1. Germline V gene data show CDR1 as LGHDT and CDR2 as YNNKEL (reference sequence). Germline trimming cut 0 bases from V and 5 bases from J; bases unmatched to any gene: 2. CDR3 length: 14 amino acids. The CDR3 DNA follows: TGTGCCAGCAGCCAAGACAGGGGGCTGTATGGCTACACCTTC. It codes for CASSQDRGLYGYTF.

This clonotype was seen a few times. The chain is built from TRBV7-9 and TRBJ1-1; D possibly corresponds to TRBD1 (5 bases). Trimming shortened V by 1 base and J by 7 bases, and 13 bases separated the two germline ends. This CDR3 contains 14 residues. Germline V lookup: CDR1 SEHNR, CDR2 FQNEAQ (reference sequence). CDR3 DNA sequence: TGTGCCAGCAGCTTAGGGCGCGGAGGGGATGAAGCTTTCTTT. Amino acid sequence: CASSLGRGGDEAFF. Drawing the rest from reference TRBV7-9 and TRBJ1-1, the complete variable domain is DTGVSQNPRHKITKRGQNVTFRCDPISEHNRLYWYRQTLGQGPEFLTYFQNEAQLEKSRLLSDRFSAERPKGSFSTLEIQRTEQGDSAMYLCASSLGRGGDEAFFGQGTRLTVV.

This clonotype was counted between two and nine times. The rearrangement links TRBV6-5 to TRBJ1-4, with TRBD1 matching 7 bases. This CDR3 has 15 residues. V lost 0 bases to trimming and J lost 5 bases; unmatched junction nucleotides: 3. Per germline, CDR1 MNHEY and CDR2 SVGAGI. CDR3: CASSYSGQANEKLFF. The CDR3 DNA reads TGTGCCAGCAGTTACTCCGGACAGGCGAATGAAAAACTGTTTTTT.

This clonotype was detected only a few times. The chain is built from TRBV20-1 and TRBJ1-1; no clear D. Germline lookup yields CDR1 DFQATT and CDR2 SNEGSKA (reference sequence). The CDR3 length is 13 residues. V was pared by 5 bases and J by 1 base, with 11 bases between. The CDR3, as DNA: TGCAGTGCTCAGCCGGACGGGAACACTGAAGCTTTCTTT. Encoded protein: CSAQPDGNTEAFF.

This clonotype was counted only a few times. The chain uses TRBV12-3 or TRBV12-4 and TRBJ2-1; 7 bases line up with TRBD2. The CDR3 spans 13 residues. V lost 3 bases and J lost 5; bases outside the gene matches: 1. The CDR3 nucleotides are TGTGCCAGCAGTTTCGCGGGGGACAATGAGCAGTTCTTC. It specifies CASSFAGDNEQFF.

This clonotype has just a few counts. The chain couples TRBV7-2 to TRBJ2-7; D tentatively fits TRBD1 or TRBD2 (5 bases each). Per germline, CDR1 SGHTA and CDR2 FQGNSA. The CDR3 is made up of 14 amino acids. Between the trimmed V and J ends, which lost 5 bases and 6 bases, there was a span of 17 bases. The CDR3 here is CASSNRDPAGEQYF. The CDR3 coding sequence is TGTGCCAGCAGCAACCGGGACCCGGCTGGCGAGCAGTACTTC.

The chain carries TRBV5-1 and TRBJ2-3, with TRBD1 as a possible D gene (5 bases). Germline-derived CDR1 and CDR2 are SGHRS and YFSETQ. The CDR3 loop spans 16 amino acids. The V and J ends lost 1 base and 6 bases respectively, with 18 bases between them. This CDR3 reads CASSLLGDLISDTQYF. The CDR3 nucleotides are TGCGCCAGCAGCTTGTTAGGGGATCTTATCTCCGATACGCAGTATTTT. Variable domain in full (rest from reference TRBV5-1 and TRBJ2-3): KAGVTQTPRYLIKTRGQQVTLSCSPISGHRSVSWYQQTPGQGLQFLFEYFSETQRNKGNFPGRFSGRQFSNSRSEMNVSTLELGDSALYLCASSLLGDLISDTQYFGPGTRLTVL.

The rearrangement joins TRBV12-3 or TRBV12-4 to TRBJ1-5; D perhaps matches TRBD1 (5 bases). Trimming cost V 3 bases and J 11 bases, with 11 bases left between them. The CDR3 extends over 12 amino acids. The CDR3 coding sequence is TGTGCCAGCAGTTTTGGGGACGGCACCCAGCATTTT. This gives the protein CASSFGDGTQHF.